Below are 29 T cell receptor beta chains sequenced from a single sample in a study of T cell repertoires and HLA-DP antigens. After 15 days' expansion, CD4+ cells were restimulated about 23 h with HeLa expressing allogeneic DPB1. Retrovirally transduced HeLa cells with HLA-DPA1/DPB1, HLA-DM, invariant chain and CD80 served as stimulators. Profiling relied on immunoSEQ multiplex PCR, and the TCRdb table lists in-frame clones only, not all of them. The sample has nearly 2,500 clones; 70% to 75% are singletons. The sample consisted of CD137- CD4+ T cells from cultured PBMCs. The receptors here all came from a man aged 60-69 years in good health and CMV-seronegative.

In its sample, this clone was seen a few times. The chain combines TRBV7-2 with TRBJ2-1; D call uncertain. There are 15 residues in the CDR3. With 0 bases removed from V and 6 bases from J, the gap between germline ends came to 12 bases. Germline V gives CDR1 SGHTA, CDR2 FQGNSA. The CDR3 coding sequence is TGTGCCAGCAGCTTAGCTCCACCGCCGGGCAATGAGCAGTTCTTC. Translation: CASSLAPPPGNEQFF.

CDR3 residues: CASSQRDDAGPDTQYF. The CDR3 region has the DNA TGCGCCAGCAGCCAACGGGACGATGCGGGCCCAGATACGCAGTATTTT. V and J are TRBV4-1 and TRBJ2-3; tentatively, D is TRBD1 or TRBD2 (5 bases each). Trimming pared 2 bases from V and 4 bases from J, leaving 16 bases between. The V gene's germline CDR1 is MGHRA and CDR2 YSYEKL. CDR3 length: 16 amino acids.

This clone is classed as large. This rearrangement joins TRBV18 to TRBJ2-5; a weak D match, TRBD2 (5 bases). Looked up from germline, CDR1 is KGHSH and CDR2 is LQKENI. V shed 2 bases and J shed 1 base, with 11 bases lying between them. The CDR3 totals 15 residues. For the CDR3, the DNA is TGTGCCAGCTCACCAGCGGGTGCAACCCAAGAGACCCAGTACTTC. It codes for CASSPAGATQETQYF.

The chain joins TRBV7-9 to TRBJ1-1, with TRBD1 as a possible D gene (5 bases). Trimming took off 5 bases at V and 1 base at J, with 11 bases between the two ends. CDR3 length equals 14 residues. Germline CDR1 reads SEHNR; CDR2 reads FQNEAQ (reference sequence). The CDR3 here is CASSPGRENTEAFF. The CDR3 DNA reads TGTGCCAGCAGCCCCGGCAGGGAGAACACTGAAGCTTTCTTT.

The V and J genes are TRBV5-6 and TRBJ2-2, with 8 bases aligning to TRBD1. Germline V CDR1 and CDR2: SGHDT, YYEEEE. Losses at the gene ends were 4 bases for V and 3 bases for J; bases not matched to a gene: 5. The CDR3 has 15 amino acids. The CDR3 loop is CASSRGTGDTGELFF. In nucleotides, the CDR3 is TGTGCCAGCAGCCGCGGGACAGGAGACACCGGGGAGCTGTTTTTT.

This chain uses TRBV28 with TRBJ2-5; TRBD2 might be the D (5 bases). CDR1 is MDHEN, CDR2 SYDVKM, per germline. V was pared by 3 bases and J by 5 bases, with 13 bases between. The CDR3 contains 14 residues. CDR3 sequence (DNA): TGTGCCAGCAGTTTTAGCGCATCTCCGGAGACCCAGTACTTC. It codes for CASSFSASPETQYF.

The chain uses TRBV28 and TRBJ1-4, with D possibly being TRBD1 (6 bases). Per germline, CDR1 MDHEN and CDR2 SYDVKM. V was cut by 4 bases and J by 3 bases, with 15 bases left in between. The CDR3 contains 16 residues. The CDR3 protein is CASSSSTGNPNEKLFF. The CDR3 DNA sequence: TGTGCCAGCAGTTCAAGTACAGGGAATCCTAATGAAAAACTGTTTTTT.

The chain combines TRBV6-1 with TRBJ2-3, with D maybe TRBD2 (7 bases). The V end was cut by 2 bases, the J end by 1 base, with 13 bases between. CDR1 is MNHNS and CDR2 is SASEGT in the germline V gene. There are 16 residues in the CDR3. The CDR3 region is CASSERRGPGTDTQYF. CDR3 DNA: TGTGCCAGCAGTGAAAGGCGGGGGCCAGGCACAGATACGCAGTATTTT.

The chain is built from TRBV10-1 and TRBJ1-6; D is unclear. CDR3 length: 13 residues. V was pared by 6 bases and J by 8 bases, with 11 bases between. Per germline, CDR1 WNHNN and CDR2 SYGVQD (reference sequence). The CDR3 protein is CASRRETDSPLHF. In DNA form, the CDR3 reads TGCGCCAGCAGGAGGGAGACGGATTCACCCCTCCACTTT.

This clone has more than one count but fewer than ten. This chain joins TRBV18 and TRBJ2-3, with D unresolved. The V gene's germline CDR1 is KGHSH and CDR2 LQKENI. The CDR3 extends over 12 amino acids. Trimming pared 6 bases from V and 0 bases from J, leaving 4 bases between. CDR3 sequence (DNA): TGTGCCAGCTCTCCTAGCACAGATACGCAGTATTTT. Its translation: CASSPSTDTQYF.

The rearrangement uses TRBV18 and TRBJ1-1, with D possibly TRBD1 on 5 matching bases. The CDR3 loop spans 15 amino acids. The germline V gene has CDR1 KGHSH and CDR2 LQKENI. V lost 3 bases to trimming and J lost 3 bases, with 14 bases between them. CDR3 bases: TGTGCCAGCTCACCTTCCAGGGATTCCCACACTGAAGCTTTCTTT. Amino acids: CASSPSRDSHTEAFF.

The chain has TRBV19 and TRBJ1-2, with D hard to call. The germline V gene encodes CDR1 LNHDA and CDR2 SQIVND (reference sequence). The CDR3 totals 12 residues. V was trimmed by 3 bases and J by 1 base, leaving 3 bases between them. CDR3 in amino acids: CASSIHNYGYTF. The CDR3 nucleotides read TGTGCCAGTAGTATCCATAACTATGGCTACACCTTC.

This chain uses TRBV7-2 with TRBJ1-2, with 9 nucleotides matching TRBD1. This CDR3 has 15 residues. V lost 2 bases, J lost 6 bases, and 7 bases stayed unmatched. Per germline, CDR1 SGHTA and CDR2 FQGNSA. The DNA for the CDR3 is TGTGCCAGCAGCTTAAAGGCCGGGACAGGGAATGGCTACACCTTC. It specifies CASSLKAGTGNGYTF.

V gene TRBV6-6 combines with J gene TRBJ1-2; D gene ambiguous. V dropped 5 bases and J dropped 7 bases, with 14 bases sitting between them. The CDR3 covers 13 residues. The germline V gene encodes CDR1 MNHNY and CDR2 SVGAGI (reference sequence). For the CDR3, the DNA is TGTGCCAGCAGTCGGACCTCGGCCGGTGGCTACACCTTC. As protein: CASSRTSAGGYTF.

The rearrangement links TRBV7-9 to TRBJ1-6; no clear D gene. The CDR3 runs 16 residues. Germline V gene data show CDR1 as SEHNR and CDR2 as FQNEAQ (reference sequence). Trimming stripped 0 bases from V and 9 bases from J, with 15 bases between. CDR3 DNA: TGTGCCAGCAGCTTAGCGGGGTCGGGGTTTAGTTCACCCCTCCACTTT. Translating gives CASSLAGSGFSSPLHF.

The chain recombines TRBV14 with TRBJ1-2; TRBD1 might be the D (5 bases). V lost 0 bases, J lost 0 bases, and 8 bases lay in between. The CDR3 has 15 residues. Germline V gene lookup returns CDR1 SGHDN and CDR2 FVKESK. This chain's CDR3 is CASSQDRGPNYGYTF. CDR3 sequence (DNA): TGTGCCAGCAGCCAAGATAGGGGTCCTAACTATGGCTACACCTTC.

V and J are TRBV5-1 and TRBJ1-3; D call uncertain. From germline, CDR1 is SGHRS and CDR2 YFSETQ. Trimming cost V 0 bases and J 0 bases, with 7 bases left between them. The CDR3 is made up of 15 amino acids. The CDR3 region is CASSLGRISGNTIYF. The CDR3 nucleotides read TGCGCCAGCAGCTTGGGGCGGATCTCTGGAAACACCATATATTTT.

V usage is TRBV7-3 and J usage is TRBJ2-3, with 7 bases aligning to TRBD1. Germline assignment: CDR1 SGHTA and CDR2 FQGTGA. The CDR3 spans 17 residues. V lost 2 bases, J lost 4 bases, and 12 bases stayed unmatched. The CDR3 is CASSLAKGALRADTQYF. DNA for the CDR3: TGTGCCAGCAGCTTAGCGAAGGGGGCGCTGAGGGCAGATACGCAGTATTTT.

This clone has a handful of counts. The V gene is TRBV19, the J gene TRBJ2-7; D is unresolved. This CDR3 has 15 amino acids. Germline V gene sequence: CDR1 LNHDA, CDR2 SQIVND (reference sequence). V gave up 6 bases and J gave up 6 bases, with 21 bases separating them. In DNA, the CDR3 is TGTGCCAGTAGGAAGGCACGCGCTGAAACCTTCGAGCAGTACTTC. Translated, it gives CASRKARAETFEQYF.

V gene TRBV7-8 combines with J gene TRBJ1-5; D is uncertain. CDR3 length equals 17 residues. The ends were cut back, 2 bases at V and 7 bases at J, with 21 bases in the middle. Germline CDR1 reads SGHVS; CDR2 reads FQNEAQ. CDR3 protein: CASSLSSRRGFRQPQHF. CDR3 nucleotide sequence: TGTGCCAGCAGCTTATCATCCCGGCGGGGTTTTCGGCAGCCCCAGCATTTT. Drawing the rest from reference TRBV7-8 and TRBJ1-5, the complete variable domain is GAGVSQSPRYKVAKRGQDVALRCDPISGHVSLFWYQQALGQGPEFLTYFQNEAQLDKSGLPSDRFFAERPEGSVSTLKIQRTQQEDSAVYLCASSLSSRRGFRQPQHFGDGTRLSIL.

This chain links TRBV9 with TRBJ1-5; 8 bases match TRBD1. Looked up from germline, CDR1 is SGDLS and CDR2 is YYNGEE. The CDR3 consists of 14 residues. The ends lost 4 bases at V and 5 bases at J; junction bases unmatched: 5. CDR3 sequence reads: CASSSGTGYQPQHF. The DNA of the CDR3 is TGTGCCAGCAGCTCCGGGACAGGTTATCAGCCCCAGCATTTT.

Only a few counts were recorded for this clone. J is TRBJ2-5 and V is TRBV2, with 7 bases matching TRBD1. CDR3 length equals 14 residues. Trimming took 7 bases from V and 1 from J; bases not matched to a gene: 6. The germline V gene encodes CDR1 SNHLY and CDR2 FYNNEI. CDR3 coding DNA: TGTGCCAGCACCCCAACAGGGGTCCAAGAGACCCAGTACTTC. Translation gives CASTPTGVQETQYF.

The chain couples TRBV5-1 to TRBJ2-1; D possibly matches TRBD1 or TRBD2 (5 bases each). Trimming removed 3 bases at V and 8 bases at J, with 18 bases between. CDR1 SGHRS and CDR2 YFSETQ come from the germline V gene. The CDR3 spans 15 residues. DNA for the CDR3: TGCGCCAGCAGCTCGCTCGGGACGCTGGGCGATGAGCAGTTCTTC. Translating gives CASSSLGTLGDEQFF.

In this sample, this clone turned up a few times. The genes are TRBV6-5 and TRBJ1-3; D uncertain. V lost 10 bases and J lost 0, with 16 bases in between. Germline CDR1 reads MNHEY; CDR2 reads SVGAGI. The CDR3 contains 15 residues. This CDR3 is CATKGRLSSGNTIYF. CDR3 coding DNA: TGTGCCACAAAAGGACGTCTAAGCTCTGGAAACACCATATATTTT.

This clone occurred a few times. The chain employs TRBV4-2 and TRBJ1-2; the match to TRBD1 covers 9 bases. The V and J ends lost 1 base and 2 bases, in that order; junction bases with no gene match: 8. Germline V gene lookup returns CDR1 LGHNA and CDR2 YNFKEQ. The CDR3 contains 17 residues. The CDR3 DNA is TGTGCCAGCAGCCAAGGTTCGACAGGGGGAAAAAACTATGGCTACACCTTC. This codes for CASSQGSTGGKNYGYTF.

This chain connects TRBV5-1 to TRBJ1-1; D unresolved. The CDR3 consists of 14 residues. Trimming removed 5 bases at V and 2 bases at J, with 13 bases between. Germline values: CDR1 SGHRS, CDR2 YFSETQ. CDR3 sequence (DNA): TGCGCCAGCAGGTGGGGAAAAGTAAACACTGAAGCTTTCTTT. It specifies CASRWGKVNTEAFF.

The V and J genes are TRBV4-1 and TRBJ1-1, with D perhaps TRBD1 (5 bases). Germline loops: CDR1 MGHRA, CDR2 YSYEKL. With 4 bases removed from V and 1 base from J, the gap between germline ends came to 10 bases. The CDR3 runs 14 residues. The CDR3 loop reads CASSPGTANTEAFF. CDR3 DNA sequence: TGCGCCAGCAGCCCCGGGACGGCGAACACTGAAGCTTTCTTT.

The CDR3 region has the DNA TGCGCCAGCAGCCAAGAAGCCAGGGAGAACTATGGCTACACCTTC. This translates into CASSQEARENYGYTF. The chain recombines TRBV4-3 with TRBJ1-2, with D perhaps matching TRBD1 (5 bases). Germline V gene sequence: CDR1 LGHNA, CDR2 YSLEER. Trimming pared 0 bases from V and 2 bases from J, leaving 10 bases between. The CDR3 is made up of 15 amino acids.

The chain has TRBV9 and TRBJ1-1, with D possibly TRBD1 on 5 matching bases. The CDR3 spans 14 residues. The germline V gene encodes CDR1 SGDLS and CDR2 YYNGEE. Trimming removed 2 bases at V and 1 base at J, with 9 bases between. CDR3 residues: CASSVGPSNTEAFF. CDR3 sequence (DNA): TGTGCCAGCAGCGTGGGGCCTTCGAACACTGAAGCTTTCTTT.